These 20 T cell receptor beta chains share one sample of origin, sequenced in a study of blood T cells in healthy people across ages. Combining a sample-barcoded 5' primer with a J-beta primer mix, a second PCR ran for about 7 to 11 cycles. TCRdb processed the 5' RACE reads anew with MiXCR; each CDR3 protein has one entry. The repertoire includes over 1,300,000 distinct CDR3 sequences, around 55% of them detected once, and over 5.5% sits in the top ten. Sequencing was done on a sample of blood. The receptor set was obtained from a man younger than 35 in good health.

The rearrangement links TRBV20-1 to TRBJ2-7; TRBD2 is a possible D gene (6 bases). Germline lookup yields CDR1 DFQATT and CDR2 SNEGSKA (reference sequence). V was pared by 3 bases and J by 1 base, with 10 bases between. CDR3 size: 13 residues. The CDR3 protein is CSARRGGSYEQYF. The CDR3 region has the DNA TGCAGTGCTAGGCGTGGAGGGTCCTACGAGCAGTACTTC.

This sequence joins TRBV2 and TRBJ2-3; the D gene could be TRBD1 or TRBD2 (5 bases each). The CDR3 extends over 15 amino acids. CDR1 is SNHLY, CDR2 FYNNEI, per germline. The V end lost 6 bases, the J end lost 3 bases, and 16 bases lay between the germline ends. The CDR3 bases are TGTGCCAGCAGCTCGTTAGTGGGACGAACAGATACGCAGTATTTT. Amino acids: CASSSLVGRTDTQYF.

This clonotype was observed a single time. This sequence joins TRBV29-1 and TRBJ2-7; D ambiguous. CDR1 is SQVTM, CDR2 ANQGSEA, per germline. V was pared by 7 bases and J by 1 base, with 14 bases between. The CDR3 extends over 13 amino acids. CDR3 region: CSGILAESYEQYF. The CDR3 DNA reads TGCAGCGGCATCCTGGCAGAATCCTACGAGCAGTACTTC.

The chain uses TRBV7-2 and TRBJ2-1; 8 bases fit TRBD2. V trimming: 8 bases; J trimming: 6 bases; junction bases outside the gene matches: 12. Germline loops: CDR1 SGHTA, CDR2 FQGNSA. The CDR3 totals 15 residues. The CDR3 sequence: CASLARAGTSNEQFF. CDR3 coding DNA: TGTGCCAGCCTAGCCAGGGCCGGGACTAGCAATGAGCAGTTCTTC.

This clonotype occurred a few times. The rearrangement joins TRBV4-1 to TRBJ2-3, with 7 bases aligning to TRBD2. J lost 5 bases, V lost 0 bases, and 17 bases had no gene match. Germline values: CDR1 MGHRA, CDR2 YSYEKL. The length of the CDR3 is 19 residues. CDR3 nucleotide sequence: TGCGCCAGCAGCCAAGAGGGTGTCGTTGCCGGGACTACGCAAGATACGCAGTATTTT. Translated, it gives CASSQEGVVAGTTQDTQYF.

The V and J genes are TRBV12-3 or TRBV12-4 and TRBJ2-7, with 11 positions matching TRBD2. CDR3 size: 14 residues. The V gene end was trimmed by 6 bases and the J gene end by 3 bases; junction bases not matched to a gene: 4. The CDR3 region is CASRLAGDLYEQYF. The CDR3 DNA reads as TGTGCCAGCAGACTAGCGGGAGACCTCTACGAGCAGTACTTC.

V and J are TRBV18 and TRBJ2-1; TRBD1 agrees at 7 bases. This CDR3 spans 15 amino acids. Losses at the gene ends were 3 bases for V and 5 bases for J; bases not matched to a gene: 7. The germline CDR1 and CDR2 sequences are KGHSH and LQKENI. CDR3: CASSPVRTGDNEQFF. CDR3 sequence (DNA): TGTGCCAGCTCACCGGTTCGCACAGGGGACAATGAGCAGTTCTTC.

The chain carries TRBV6-1 and TRBJ2-1; the D call may be TRBD1 or TRBD2 (6 bases each). Deletions cut 10 bases from V and 9 bases from J, with 19 bases between. Germline assignment: CDR1 MNHNS and CDR2 SASEGT. The length of the CDR3 is 13 residues. In nucleotides, the CDR3 is TGTGCCAACTCACAGGGAGGAGATGGTGAGCAGTTCTTC. As protein: CANSQGGDGEQFF.

This clonotype was recorded a few times. This rearrangement joins TRBV10-2 to TRBJ1-2, with TRBD1 matching 7 bases. Trimming removed 5 bases from V and 6 bases from J; junction bases left unmatched: 21. The germline V gene has CDR1 WSHSY and CDR2 SAAADI. The CDR3 consists of 18 residues. The CDR3 reads CASSSRGINVMKGNGYTF. The CDR3 DNA sequence: TGCGCCAGCAGTTCCAGGGGGATTAACGTCATGAAGGGCAATGGCTACACCTTC.

J is TRBJ2-4 and V is TRBV2; 10 bases line up with TRBD1. The CDR3 is 14 amino acids. Germline V gives CDR1 SNHLY, CDR2 FYNNEI. J was trimmed by 7 bases and V by 3 bases; bases with no gene match: 3. CDR3 coding DNA: TGTGCCAGCAGTGACCGGGACAGGGGCAACATTCAGTACTTC. Protein sequence: CASSDRDRGNIQYF. Supplemented by reference TRBV2 and TRBJ2-4, the full variable domain reads EPEVTQTPSHQVTQMGQEVILRCVPISNHLYFYWYRQILGQKVEFLVSFYNNEISEKSEIFDDQFSVERPDGSNFTLKIRSTKLEDSAMYFCASSDRDRGNIQYFGAGTRLSVL.

The V and J genes are TRBV7-9 and TRBJ2-4, with D perhaps matching TRBD1 (6 bases). The end of the DNA fits TRBJ2-7 better, so the J call may be wrong. The CDR3 is made up of 15 amino acids. From germline, CDR1 is SEHNR and CDR2 FQNEAQ (reference sequence). The CDR3 DNA is TGTGCCAGCAGCTTAATCTCCAGGGGTACCTACGAGCAGTACTTC. Translated: CASSLISRGTYEQYF.

The chain links TRBV21-1 to TRBJ2-4. TRBV21-1 is shown as a pseudogene. The CDR3 spans 15 residues. DNA of the CDR3: TGTGCCAGCAGCAAAGATGGAGATAGCAAAAACATTCAGTACTTC. It encodes CASSKDGDSKNIQYF.

V usage is TRBV7-2 and J usage is TRBJ1-2; D gene uncertain. Germline lookup yields CDR1 SGHTA and CDR2 FQGNSA. The germline V and J ends were trimmed by 3 bases and 0 bases, with 8 bases remaining between them. The CDR3 has 14 residues. CDR3 region: CASSFTQANYGYTF. The CDR3 DNA is TGTGCCAGCAGCTTTACTCAAGCTAACTATGGCTACACCTTC.

The rearrangement links TRBV20-1 to TRBJ1-5, with 7 bases matching TRBD1. V lost 8 bases, J lost 6 bases, and 13 bases stayed unmatched. The CDR3 loop spans 14 amino acids. The germline V gene has CDR1 DFQATT and CDR2 SNEGSKA (reference sequence). The CDR3 nucleotides read TGCAGTACCCAGCCAGGGGGAATAGGTCAGCCCCAGCATTTT. As protein: CSTQPGGIGQPQHF.

This clonotype was found a few times. CDR3 sequence reads: CATQAGGGGEQFF. The CDR3 DNA sequence: TGTGCCACCCAAGCGGGAGGGGGGGGGGAGCAGTTCTTC. This chain connects TRBV6-6 to TRBJ2-1, with 10 bases that match TRBD2. The CDR3 runs 13 residues. Germline V gives CDR1 MNHNY, CDR2 SVGAGI (reference sequence). J lost 10 bases, V lost 10 bases, and 10 bases had no gene match.

The chain has TRBV20-1 and TRBJ1-2, with unresolved D. V dropped 3 bases and J dropped 0 bases, with 14 bases sitting between them. This CDR3 region has 15 residues. Germline V lookup: CDR1 DFQATT, CDR2 SNEGSKA (reference sequence). The CDR3 nucleotides read TGCAGTGCTAGGACGGCCAGTAAAGCTAACTATGGCTACACCTTC. The encoded protein is CSARTASKANYGYTF.

This clonotype was detected a few times. The chain links TRBV12-3 or TRBV12-4 to TRBJ2-7; 10 nucleotides match TRBD1. The length of the CDR3 is 15 residues. V lost 2 bases, J lost 8 bases, and 9 bases stayed unmatched. CDR3 protein: CASSLRQGALLQQYF. CDR3 coding DNA: TGTGCCAGCAGTTTAAGACAGGGGGCCCTTTTACAGCAGTACTTC.

V gene TRBV20-1 combines with J gene TRBJ2-7, with D possibly TRBD2 on 6 matching bases. The CDR3 length is 18 residues. Trimming stripped 6 bases from V and 3 bases from J, with 30 bases between. Germline V lookup: CDR1 DFQATT, CDR2 SNEGSKA (reference sequence). DNA for the CDR3: TGCAGTGCATCACCGGGACCTGGAACGACTAGGGGTAACTACGAGCAGTACTTC. This gives the protein CSASPGPGTTRGNYEQYF.

This chain joins TRBV6-5 and TRBJ2-1; D perhaps matches TRBD2 (7 bases). CDR3 length: 15 amino acids. Trimming took off 2 bases at V and 4 bases at J, with 12 bases between the two ends. Germline-derived CDR1 and CDR2 are MNHEY and SVGAGI. The CDR3 reads CASSYVAGAYNEQFF. The CDR3 DNA follows: TGTGCCAGCAGTTACGTTGCGGGGGCATACAATGAGCAGTTCTTC.

The V call is TRBV18, the J call TRBJ1-1, with D uncertain. This CDR3 is 16 amino acids long. The ends were cut back, 5 bases at V and 0 bases at J, with 16 bases in the middle. Germline V lookup: CDR1 KGHSH, CDR2 LQKENI. CDR3 residues: CASSFTAPDLNTEAFF. The CDR3 DNA is TGTGCCAGCTCATTCACAGCTCCTGACCTGAACACTGAAGCTTTCTTT.